These T cell receptor beta chains were read from a single sample in a study of Graves' ophthalmopathy and Graves' hyperthyroidism. Each CDR3 protein gets one entry after TCRdb re-called the multiplex PCR reads with MiXCR. Counted here are hundreds of thousands of distinct CDR3 sequences, about two fifths occurring once; the ten biggest clones make up about 3.3%. The sample taken for sequencing was peripheral blood. These receptors were taken from an adult man with Graves' ophthalmopathy. The CDR3 runs from the conserved cysteine through the conserved F or W. A D gene is named only where the DNA matches it firmly. Expanded clones are given a class, and other clones once, few, many or no size at all.

clone size	V gene	D gene	J gene	CDR3 protein	CDR3 DNA
many	TRBV19	TRBD1	TRBJ2-7	CASSDRALEQYF	TGTGCCAGTAGCGACAGGGCTTTGGAGCAGTACTTC
-	TRBV7-9	TRBD1	TRBJ2-5	CASSSNRGSQPQYF	TGTGCCAGCAGCTCGAACAGGGGATCTCAGCCCCAGTACTTC
many	TRBV7-9	-	TRBJ2-5	CASRFQGRETQYF	TGTGCCAGCAGGTTCCAGGGTCGGGAGACCCAGTACTTC
once	TRBV29-1	TRBD1	TRBJ1-6	CSVGTGGFSPLHF	TGCAGCGTCGGGACAGGGGGCTTCTCACCCCTCCACTTT
once	TRBV20-1	-	TRBJ2-3	CSARDGTLPLNTQYF	TGCAGTGCTAGAGATGGGACATTACCCCTGAATACGCAGTATTTT
many	TRBV7-9	-	TRBJ2-7	CASSLNPYEQYF	TGTGCCAGCAGCTTAAATCCCTACGAGCAGTACTTC
few	TRBV4-2	-	TRBJ1-4	CASSQESGRGIHEKLFF	TGTGCCAGCAGCCAAGAGTCCGGACGGGGGATTCATGAAAAACTGTTTTTT
-	TRBV29-1	TRBD1	TRBJ2-7	CSVYPGQGEEQYF	TGCAGCGTTTACCCGGGACAGGGGGAAGAGCAGTACTTC
many	TRBV2	-	TRBJ2-5	CASSEGETQYF	TGTGCCAGCAGCGAGGGGGAGACCCAGTACTTC
many	TRBV7-9	-	TRBJ1-2	CASSPSSTYYGYTF	TGTGCCAGCAGCCCAAGCTCTACTTACTATGGCTACACCTTC
-	TRBV5-1	TRBD1	TRBJ1-5	CASSVTGQGHQPQHF	TGTGCCAGCAGCGTGACGGGACAGGGACATCAGCCCCAGCATTTT
many	TRBV7-8	TRBD1	TRBJ1-1	CASRLTPTQGRDDEAFF	TGTGCCAGCAGGCTCACCCCAACACAGGGGCGAGACGATGAAGCTTTCTTT
-	TRBV7-2	TRBD1	TRBJ2-2	CASSFRQGRNTGELFF	TGTGCCAGCAGCTTTAGACAGGGGCGGAACACCGGGGAGCTGTTTTTT
-	TRBV20-1	-	TRBJ2-7	CSARPRQRLSYEQYF	TGCAGTGCTAGACCCCGACAGCGGTTGAGTTACGAGCAGTACTTC
-	TRBV4-1	-	TRBJ2-5	CASSQGMLAGYQETQYF	TGCGCCAGCAGCCAAGGAATGCTAGCCGGGTACCAAGAGACCCAGTACTTC
many	TRBV5-1	-	TRBJ2-7	CASSLELATFEQYF	TGCGCCAGCAGCTTGGAACTAGCTACGTTCGAGCAGTACTTC
-	TRBV25-1	-	TRBJ1-4	CASWGHLGEKLFF	TGTGCCAGCTGGGGGCATTTGGGGGAAAAACTGTTTTTT
few	TRBV5-4	-	TRBJ2-5	CASSGYVSTETQYF	TGTGCCAGCAGCGGGTATGTTAGTACGGAGACCCAGTACTTC
few	TRBV5-6	-	TRBJ1-2	CASSLANDDYGYTF	TGTGCCAGCAGCTTGGCCAACGACGACTATGGCTACACCTTC
many	TRBV7-9	TRBD1	TRBJ1-2	CASSSGQGANYGYTF	TGTGCCAGCAGCTCCGGACAGGGAGCGAACTATGGCTACACCTTC
many	TRBV10-3	-	TRBJ1-1	CASSSDASGDTEAFF	TGTGCCAGCAGTTCGGACGCCTCCGGGGACACTGAAGCTTTCTTT
many	TRBV20-1	-	TRBJ1-4	CSASDPSGKKLFF	TGCAGTGCTAGTGACCCCAGTGGGAAAAAACTGTTTTTT
few	TRBV9	TRBD2	TRBJ2-6	CASSGGGGSGANVLTF	TGTGCCAGCAGCGGGGGGGGGGGCTCTGGGGCCAACGTCCTGACTTTC
-	TRBV7-8	TRBD2	TRBJ2-2	CASSPIERGPNTGELFF	TGTGCCAGCAGCCCCATCGAGCGGGGGCCGAACACCGGGGAGCTGTTTTTT
many	TRBV7-9	-	TRBJ2-7	CASSRDSEQYF	TGTGCCAGCAGTCGGGACTCCGAGCAGTACTTC
-	TRBV5-1	-	TRBJ1-5	CASSFQGRDQPQHF	TGCGCCAGCAGCTTTCAGGGAAGGGATCAGCCCCAGCATTTT
many	TRBV5-1	-	TRBJ1-2	CASSKGLDSNYGYTF	TGCGCCAGCAGCAAGGGGTTGGACAGCAACTATGGCTACACCTTC
many	TRBV2	TRBD1	TRBJ1-4	CASNLGTGLEKLFF	TGTGCCAGCAACCTCGGGACAGGTCTGGAAAAACTGTTTTTT
many	TRBV11-2	TRBD1	TRBJ1-1	CASSPTGGRTEAFF	TGTGCCAGCAGCCCGACAGGGGGTCGTACTGAAGCTTTCTTT
few	TRBV6-1	-	TRBJ1-1	CASSEVGGTEAFF	TGTGCCAGCAGTGAAGTGGGGGGGACTGAAGCTTTCTTT
many	TRBV20-1	TRBD1	TRBJ1-2	CSASDQDRGLYGYTF	TGCAGTGCTAGTGACCAGGACAGGGGCCTCTATGGCTACACCTTC
many	TRBV12-3/TRBV12-4	-	TRBJ1-4	CASSDPQSGEKLFF	TGTGCCAGCAGTGATCCCCAGTCGGGTGAAAAACTGTTTTTT
many	TRBV5-5	-	TRBJ1-5	CASSLWVAGNQPQHF	TGTGCCAGCAGCTTATGGGTGGCTGGCAATCAGCCCCAGCATTTT
many	TRBV4-3	-	TRBJ2-5	CASSQDWAGETQYF	TGCGCCAGCAGCCAAGATTGGGCAGGGGAGACCCAGTACTTC
many	TRBV7-9	TRBD1	TRBJ1-1	CASSPGGGTAEAFF	TGTGCCAGCAGCCCAGGGGGGGGTACGGCTGAAGCTTTCTTT
many	TRBV9	TRBD1	TRBJ1-3	CASSAGTGAGNTIYF	TGTGCCAGCAGCGCAGGGACAGGGGCTGGAAACACCATATATTTT
few	TRBV30	TRBD1	TRBJ1-1	CAWTGTVNTEAFF	TGTGCCTGGACAGGGACAGTGAACACTGAAGCTTTCTTT
-	TRBV7-2	TRBD1	TRBJ1-2	CASSSRTGAGSPYGYTF	TGTGCCAGCAGCTCTCGGACAGGAGCAGGGTCACCCTATGGCTACACCTTC
-	TRBV4-1	-	TRBJ1-4	CASSQDRPANEKLFF	TGCGCCAGCAGCCAAGATAGGCCGGCTAATGAAAAACTGTTTTTT
many	TRBV29-1	-	TRBJ1-2	CSVEPAYGYTF	TGCAGCGTTGAGCCAGCCTATGGCTACACCTTC
once	TRBV10-3	TRBD1	TRBJ1-2	CASSRSGTGHDGYTF	TGTGCCAGCAGCAGATCGGGGACAGGGCACGATGGCTACACCTTC
-	TRBV27	-	TRBJ2-2	CASSFEETGELFF	TGTGCCAGCAGTTTCGAGGAGACCGGGGAGCTGTTTTTT
-	TRBV12-3/TRBV12-4	TRBD1	TRBJ1-1	CASSWGQVNEAFF	TGTGCCAGCAGTTGGGGACAGGTGAATGAAGCTTTCTTT
-	TRBV7-9	-	TRBJ1-1	CASQREMNTEAFF	TGTGCCAGCCAGCGGGAAATGAACACTGAAGCTTTCTTT
-	TRBV10-3	TRBD1	TRBJ1-6	CAIRTRGTENSPLHF	TGTGCCATCAGAACCAGGGGGACAGAGAATTCACCCCTCCACTTT
many	TRBV5-8	TRBD1	TRBJ1-1	CASSFGQGGSTEAFF	TGTGCCAGCAGCTTCGGACAGGGCGGAAGTACTGAAGCTTTCTTT
many	TRBV9	TRBD2	TRBJ2-5	CASSVAGGGIKAETQYF	TGTGCCAGCAGCGTCGCCGGGGGGGGAATTAAGGCAGAGACCCAGTACTTC
many	TRBV7-8	-	TRBJ2-7	CASSAAHPSYEQYF	TGTGCCAGCAGCGCTGCCCACCCTAGCTACGAGCAGTACTTC
once	TRBV10-3	TRBD1	TRBJ1-6	CAISATGEVSEGSYNSPLHF	TGTGCCATCAGTGCGACAGGGGAGGTGAGTGAGGGCTCCTATAATTCACCCCTCCACTTT
-	TRBV7-2	TRBD2	TRBJ2-7	CASSLLRTGLAGIYEQYF	TGTGCCAGCAGCTTACTCAGGACCGGGCTAGCGGGGATCTACGAGCAGTACTTC
many	TRBV7-2	TRBD2	TRBJ2-2	CASNLRGDLTNTGELFF	TGTGCCAGCAACCTTCGGGGGGACCTCACGAACACCGGGGAGCTGTTTTTT
-	TRBV11-2	-	TRBJ1-1	CASSYPPGLGTEAFF	TGTGCCAGCAGTTACCCGCCAGGGTTGGGCACTGAAGCTTTCTTT
-	TRBV29-1	-	TRBJ2-7	CSLGPDYEQYF	TGCAGCTTGGGGCCCGACTACGAGCAGTACTTC